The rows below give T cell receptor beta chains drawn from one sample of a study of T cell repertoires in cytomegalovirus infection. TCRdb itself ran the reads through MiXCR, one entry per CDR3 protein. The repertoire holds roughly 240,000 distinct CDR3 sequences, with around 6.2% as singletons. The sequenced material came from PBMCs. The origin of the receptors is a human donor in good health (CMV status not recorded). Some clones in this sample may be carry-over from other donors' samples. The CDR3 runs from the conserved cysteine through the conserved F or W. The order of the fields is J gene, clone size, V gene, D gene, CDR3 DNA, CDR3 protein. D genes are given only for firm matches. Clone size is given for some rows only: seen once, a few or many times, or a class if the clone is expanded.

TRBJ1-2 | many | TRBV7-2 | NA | TGTGCCAGCAGCTCCACGTTACCTTCTAACTATGGCTACACCTTC | CASSSTLPSNYGYTF
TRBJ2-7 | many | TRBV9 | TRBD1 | TGTGCCAGCAGCGTAGGTGGAGGCAGGGGGCTAAACGAGCAGTACTTC | CASSVGGGRGLNEQYF
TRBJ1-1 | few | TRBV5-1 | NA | TGCGCCAGCGGGGGCCAGACGAACACTGAAGCTTTCTTT | CASGGQTNTEAFF
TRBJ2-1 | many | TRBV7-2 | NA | TGTGCCAGCAGCTCGAAGACAGGACACTACAATGAGCAGTTCTTC | CASSSKTGHYNEQFF
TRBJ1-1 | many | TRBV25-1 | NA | TGTGCCAGCAGTGAAAGAGACACTGAAGCTTTCTTT | CASSERDTEAFF
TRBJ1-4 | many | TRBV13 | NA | TGTGCCAGCAGCTTAGTCGGGCAGACAGCAACTAATGAAAAACTGTTTTTT | CASSLVGQTATNEKLFF
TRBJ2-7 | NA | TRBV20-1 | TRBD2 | TGCAGTGCTAGAGGGACTAGCGAGGACGAGCAGTACTTC | CSARGTSEDEQYF
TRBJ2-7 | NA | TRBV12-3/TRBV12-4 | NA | TGTGCCAGCCTAAAATCAGGGAATGCGTGGCAGTACTTC | CASLKSGNAWQYF
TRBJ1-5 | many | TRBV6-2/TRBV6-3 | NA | TGTGCCAGCCGGGGGGGAGGGTGGCAGCCCCAGCATTTT | CASRGGGWQPQHF
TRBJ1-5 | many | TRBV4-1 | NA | TGCGCCAGCAGCCTGGAAGAGGGAGATCAGCCCCAGCATTTT | CASSLEEGDQPQHF
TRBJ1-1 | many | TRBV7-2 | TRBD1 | TGTGCCAGCAGCTTTCCCAGTCCCGGGACAGGGGCGAACACTGAAGCTTTCTTT | CASSFPSPGTGANTEAFF
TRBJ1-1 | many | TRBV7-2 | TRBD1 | TGTGCCAGCAGCTCCGACAGGGGGAGGGACACTGAAGCTTTCTTT | CASSSDRGRDTEAFF
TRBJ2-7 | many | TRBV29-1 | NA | TGCAGCGGGGTTACAGGTTCCTACGAGCAGTACTTC | CSGVTGSYEQYF
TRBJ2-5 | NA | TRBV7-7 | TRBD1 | TGTGCCAGCAGCTTAAATAGAAAGGGGGCCGAGACCCAGTACTTC | CASSLNRKGAETQYF
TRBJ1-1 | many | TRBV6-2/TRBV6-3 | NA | TGTGCCAGCAGTGACGGACACACTGAAGCTTTCTTT | CASSDGHTEAFF
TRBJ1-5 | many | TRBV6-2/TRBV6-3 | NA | TGTGCCAGCAGTGTCACTAGCAGTGGCAATCAGCCCCAGCATTTT | CASSVTSSGNQPQHF
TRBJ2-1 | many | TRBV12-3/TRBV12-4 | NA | TGTGCCAGCAGCCGGACGCGGGTTCCCTACAATGAGCAGTTCTTC | CASSRTRVPYNEQFF
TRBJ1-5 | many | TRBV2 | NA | TGTGCCAGCAGTGAAGCGCGCGGGCAGCGCAATCAGCCCCAGCATTTT | CASSEARGQRNQPQHF
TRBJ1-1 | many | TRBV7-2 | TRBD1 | TGTGCCAGCAGCGTCCTACTCAGGGGGCGGACTGAAGCTTTCTTT | CASSVLLRGRTEAFF
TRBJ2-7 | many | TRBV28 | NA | TGTGCCAGCAGCCCTCGGGACGCTCAAGCCTACGAGCAGTACTTC | CASSPRDAQAYEQYF
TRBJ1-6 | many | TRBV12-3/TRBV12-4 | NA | TGTGCCAGCAGTTTTCTAACGGAATCACCCCTCCACTTT | CASSFLTESPLHF
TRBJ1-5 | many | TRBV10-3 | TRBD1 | TGTGCCATCAGTGGGACAGGGGATAGCAATCAGCCCCAGCATTTT | CAISGTGDSNQPQHF
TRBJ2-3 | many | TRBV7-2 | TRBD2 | TGTGCCAGCAGCATGAGAGCGGGGCCCACAGATACGCAGTATTTT | CASSMRAGPTDTQYF